What follows describes a single T cell receptor (beta chain). The antigen is not known. This entry comes from a study of cytomegalovirus exposure and HLA in healthy donors. The primer mix had 60 Vbeta and 13 Jbeta primers. Sequencing was performed with immunoSEQ multiplex PCR; in TCRdb, only in-frame clones are kept and a portion is missing. The table records about 150,000 clones, around 80% of them present only once. J gave up 5 bases and V 4 bases, and 7 bases lay outside the gene matches. Per germline, CDR1 MGHDK and CDR2 SYGVNS. The CDR3 contains 15 residues. Findings and limits, study-wide: As a later analysis revealed, most CMV-associated TCR beta chains appeared HLA-restricted.

Material: PBMCs. This receptor was taken from a male donor in good health and CMV-seropositive. The chain carries TRBV25-1 and TRBJ1-5; 8 nucleotides match TRBD1. As DNA, the CDR3 is TGTGCCAGCAGTGCCACGACAGGGGAGGATCAGCCCCAGCATTTT. It codes for CASSATTGEDQPQHF.